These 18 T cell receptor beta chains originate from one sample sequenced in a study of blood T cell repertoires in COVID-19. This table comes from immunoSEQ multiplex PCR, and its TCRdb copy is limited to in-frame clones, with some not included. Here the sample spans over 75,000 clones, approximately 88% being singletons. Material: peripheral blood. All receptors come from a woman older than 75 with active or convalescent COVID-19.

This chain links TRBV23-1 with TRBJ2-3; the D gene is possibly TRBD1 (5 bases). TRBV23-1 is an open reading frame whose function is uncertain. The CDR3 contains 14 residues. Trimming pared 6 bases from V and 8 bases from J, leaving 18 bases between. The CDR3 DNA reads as TGCGCCAGCAGCCCCGACAGTTTATTGGTTACGCAGTATTTT. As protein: CASSPDSLLVTQYF.

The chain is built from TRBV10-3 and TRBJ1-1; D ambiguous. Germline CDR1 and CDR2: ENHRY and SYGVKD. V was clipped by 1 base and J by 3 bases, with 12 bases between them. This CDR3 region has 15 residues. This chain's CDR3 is CAISEFGGEDTEAFF. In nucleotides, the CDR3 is TGTGCCATCAGTGAGTTTGGCGGTGAAGACACTGAAGCTTTCTTT.

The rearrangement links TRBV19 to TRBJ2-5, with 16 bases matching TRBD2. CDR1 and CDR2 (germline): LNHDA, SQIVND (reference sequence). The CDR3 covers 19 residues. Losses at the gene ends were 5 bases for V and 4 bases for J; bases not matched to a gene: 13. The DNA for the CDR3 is TGTGCCAGTAGTCTTCACGGGACTAGCGGGAGGGCCAGGGCAGAGACCCAGTACTTC. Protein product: CASSLHGTSGRARAETQYF.

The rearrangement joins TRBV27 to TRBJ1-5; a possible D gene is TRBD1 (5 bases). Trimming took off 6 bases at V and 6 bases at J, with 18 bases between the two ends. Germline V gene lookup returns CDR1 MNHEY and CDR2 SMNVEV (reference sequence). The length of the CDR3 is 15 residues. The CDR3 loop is CASRGGPLLGQPQHF. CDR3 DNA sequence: TGTGCCAGCAGGGGGGGACCGCTTTTAGGTCAGCCCCAGCATTTT.

The chain's CDR3 is CSSDGYTF. The CDR3 DNA reads as TGCAGCTCCGATGGCTACACCTTC. The chain combines TRBV29-1 with TRBJ1-2; unclear D gene. V lost 8 bases and J lost 6, with 4 bases in between. The CDR3 sequence is 8 residues long. The germline gives CDR1 SQVTM, CDR2 ANQGSEA.

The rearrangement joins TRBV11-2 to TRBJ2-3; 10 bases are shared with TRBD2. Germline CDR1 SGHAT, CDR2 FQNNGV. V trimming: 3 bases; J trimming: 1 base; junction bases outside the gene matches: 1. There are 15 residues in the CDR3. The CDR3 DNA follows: TGTGCCAGCAGCTTTAGCGGGAGGCGCACAGATACGCAGTATTTT. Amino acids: CASSFSGRRTDTQYF.

The CDR3 sequence: CATSKSPVYNEQFF. CDR3 sequence (DNA): TGTGCCACCAGTAAGTCTCCAGTATACAATGAGCAGTTCTTC. This sequence joins TRBV24-1 and TRBJ2-1; D gene uncertain. Trimming shortened V by 6 bases and J by 4 bases, and 12 bases separated the two germline ends. The CDR3 consists of 14 residues. Germline V CDR1 and CDR2: KGHDR, SFDVKD.

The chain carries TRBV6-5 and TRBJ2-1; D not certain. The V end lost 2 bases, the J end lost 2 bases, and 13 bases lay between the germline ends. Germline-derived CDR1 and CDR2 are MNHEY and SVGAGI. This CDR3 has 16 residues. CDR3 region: CASSYGGHSPYNEQFF. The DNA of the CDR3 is TGTGCCAGCAGTTACGGCGGCCATAGCCCCTACAATGAGCAGTTCTTC.

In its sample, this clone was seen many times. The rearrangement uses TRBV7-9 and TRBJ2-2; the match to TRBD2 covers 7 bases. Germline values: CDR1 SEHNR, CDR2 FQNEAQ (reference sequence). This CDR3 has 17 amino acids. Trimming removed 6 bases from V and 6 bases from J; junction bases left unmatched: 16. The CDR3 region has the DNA TGTGCCAGCAGTACCGGACGTCTTGGGGGAGGGGCCGGGGAGCTGTTTTTT. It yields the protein CASSTGRLGGGAGELFF.

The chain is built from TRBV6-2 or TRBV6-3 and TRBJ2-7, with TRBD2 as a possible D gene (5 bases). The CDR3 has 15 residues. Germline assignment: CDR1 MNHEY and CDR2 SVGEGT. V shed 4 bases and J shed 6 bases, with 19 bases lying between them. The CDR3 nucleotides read TGTGCCAGCAGTTCCTCCACTCCGCCCCGGGGCGAGCAGTACTTC. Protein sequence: CASSSSTPPRGEQYF.

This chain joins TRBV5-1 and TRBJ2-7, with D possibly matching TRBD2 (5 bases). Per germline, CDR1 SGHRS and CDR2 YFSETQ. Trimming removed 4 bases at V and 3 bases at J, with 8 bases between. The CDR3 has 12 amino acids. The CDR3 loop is CASSRTSYEQYF. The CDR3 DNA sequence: TGCGCCAGCAGCCGTACTAGCTACGAGCAGTACTTC. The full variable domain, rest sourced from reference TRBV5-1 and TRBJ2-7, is KAGVTQTPRYLIKTRGQQVTLSCSPISGHRSVSWYQQTPGQGLQFLFEYFSETQRNKGNFPGRFSGRQFSNSRSEMNVSTLELGDSALYLCASSRTSYEQYFGPGTRLTVT.

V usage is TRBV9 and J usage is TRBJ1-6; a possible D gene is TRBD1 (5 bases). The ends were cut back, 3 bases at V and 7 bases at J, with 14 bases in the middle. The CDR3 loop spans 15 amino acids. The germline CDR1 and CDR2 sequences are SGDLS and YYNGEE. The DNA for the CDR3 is TGTGCCAGCAGCGAGATGGGACTTCAGAATTCACCCCTCCACTTT. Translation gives CASSEMGLQNSPLHF.

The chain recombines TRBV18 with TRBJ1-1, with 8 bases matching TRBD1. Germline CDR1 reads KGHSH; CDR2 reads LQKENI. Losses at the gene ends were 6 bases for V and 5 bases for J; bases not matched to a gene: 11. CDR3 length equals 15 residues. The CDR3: CASSRDRPLSTEAFF. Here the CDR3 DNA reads TGTGCCAGCTCTCGGGACAGGCCCCTGAGTACTGAAGCTTTCTTT.

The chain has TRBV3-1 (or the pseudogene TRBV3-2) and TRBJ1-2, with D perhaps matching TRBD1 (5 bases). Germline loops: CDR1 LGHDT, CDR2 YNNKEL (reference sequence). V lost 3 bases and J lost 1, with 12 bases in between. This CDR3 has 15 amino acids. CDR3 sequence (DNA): TGTGCCAGCAGCCACCCCAGGGAGGTTAACTATGGCTACACCTTC. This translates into CASSHPREVNYGYTF.

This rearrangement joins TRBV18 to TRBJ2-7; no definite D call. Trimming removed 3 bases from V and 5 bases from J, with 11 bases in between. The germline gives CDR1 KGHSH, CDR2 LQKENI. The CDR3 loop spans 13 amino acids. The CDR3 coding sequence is TGTGCCAGCTCACCCCCGTTGGGCGACGAGCAGTACTTC. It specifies CASSPPLGDEQYF.

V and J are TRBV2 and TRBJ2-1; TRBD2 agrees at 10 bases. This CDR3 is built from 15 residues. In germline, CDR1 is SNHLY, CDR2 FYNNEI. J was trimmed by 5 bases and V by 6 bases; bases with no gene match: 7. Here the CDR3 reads CASRKISGGNNEQFF. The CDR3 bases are TGTGCCAGCAGAAAGATTAGCGGGGGGAACAATGAGCAGTTCTTC.

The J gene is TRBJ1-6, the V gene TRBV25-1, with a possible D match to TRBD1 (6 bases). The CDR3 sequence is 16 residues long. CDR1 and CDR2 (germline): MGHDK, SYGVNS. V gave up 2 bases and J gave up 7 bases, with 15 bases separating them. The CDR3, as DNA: TGTGCCAGCAGTGAAACAGGGTCGCTGTGGAATTCACCCCTCCACTTT. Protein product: CASSETGSLWNSPLHF.

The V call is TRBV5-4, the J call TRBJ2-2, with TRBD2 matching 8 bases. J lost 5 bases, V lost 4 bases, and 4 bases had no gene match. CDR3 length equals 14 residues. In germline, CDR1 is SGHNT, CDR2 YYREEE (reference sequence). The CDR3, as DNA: TGTGCCAGCAGCAGCGGGGGATATACCGGGGAGCTGTTTTTT. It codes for CASSSGGYTGELFF.